What follows describes a single T cell receptor (beta chain). This clonotype occurred many times. The specificity of this receptor is unknown. No base quality values were provided; no much bigger clone lies one nucleotide off. Its CDR3 holds 15 amino acids, cysteine through phenylalanine. The only DNA kept is the CDR3, 45 bases in frame from the first base. The germline V and J ends show losses of 5 bases and 6 bases respectively, and no gene match explains 11 bases of the junction. According to the germline V gene, CDR1 reads SNHLY and CDR2 reads FYNNEI. The sample belongs to a study of regulatory T cells in long-lasting Graves disease (dated by TCRdb to the early 2020s). General notes on the study: Newly diagnosed Graves' disease patients had taken antithyroid drugs for less than 3 months. The study took place in China and was registered as a clinical trial. This study used TCR sequencing and RNA sequencing of peripheral blood to compare persistent Graves' disease patients against newly diagnosed Graves' disease patients. A total of approximately 35 samples underwent TCR sequencing: around 13 from persistent and approximately 20 from newly diagnosed Graves' disease patients. The study at large found these results: As a limitation, the authors acknowledged that the small sample size may reduce accuracy. Only the TCR beta chain was sequenced and analyzed. TRBV28, TRBJ1-2 and TRBJ2-5 were preferentially used in persistent disease, while TRBV20-1 and TRBJ2-1 were favored in newly diagnosed disease. Persistent patients shared more public clonotypes among themselves (2,741) than newly diagnosed patients did (more than 950). Persistent Graves' disease patients showed lower TCR Shannon entropy and fewer highly expanded clones than newly diagnosed patients, suggesting clonal expansion. The study examined only peripheral blood because the primary lesion, thyroid tissue, could not be accessed.

Taken with the paper, the label for time point translates to: newly diagnosed GD, antithyroid drugs for less than 3 months. RNA was extracted from PBMCs in TRIzol for both TCR sequencing and RNA sequencing. The diagnosis of Graves' disease followed American Thyroid Association guidelines. Patients for the study were recruited at an endocrinology department in Xi'an, China. From each patient, approximately 9 milliliters of peripheral blood was collected into an EDTA anticoagulant tube. Ficoll Paque Plus density gradient separation was used to isolate PBMCs, and no further T cell sorting was done. RNA quality was checked with an Agilent 2100 Bioanalyzer and agarose gel, and concentration with a NanoDrop 2000. Library generation was performed with multiplex PCR. TCRdb lists the instrument as Illumina HiSeq 4000. CDR3 regions were amplified by Arm-PCR with iRepertoire HTBI primers to construct TCR beta libraries. Before sequencing, the PCR products underwent gel purification. In the paper's pipeline: Gene usage analysis of CDR3 amino acid clonotypes used the approximately 62 TRBV and more than 13 TRBJ segments found across samples. Filtered high-quality paired reads were merged into contigs using COPE and FqMerger. Contigs were aligned with BLAST to IMGT TRBV, TRBD and TRBJ reference genes, and CDR3 was defined per IMGT. Clonotypes above 0.1% frequency were classified as highly expanded clones. Shannon entropy served as the measure of repertoire diversity, while the Gini coefficient captured V-J evenness. A clonotype found in more than one individual was treated as public. TCRdb trimmed the raw reads at Q25, called clones with MiXCR and kept productive beta chains. Rows are combined by CDR3 protein, so each entry shows the most common genes and DNA. What appears here as the V and J calls and clone size reflects TCRdb's work, not the paper's. This sample lists hundreds of thousands of distinct CDR3 sequences; roughly 16% were detected once. 25% of the sample is in the top ten clones.

The same data also contributed to another study, on T cells in Graves' hyperthyroidism and ophthalmopathy. The second paper further reports: Graves' hyperthyroidism was defined as stable when no progression to ophthalmopathy occurred over 18 months of follow-up. Hyperthyroidism patients were newly diagnosed, with disease duration under 2 months, and aged 18 to 65 years. Exclusion was applied to patients with uncontrolled infections, other autoimmune diseases, pregnancy or lactation. Diagnoses were established on the basis of clinical symptoms, serum thyroxine and TRAb, thyroid ultrasound, and orbital computed tomography. A first-round RT-PCR of the TCR CDR3 used the HTBI primer set with the Qiagen OneStep RT-PCR kit. Most expanded thyroid clonotypes (frequency above 0.001) were also detected in blood, suggesting blood repertoires may reflect thyroid immune responses. A 13 V-J signature model separated ophthalmopathy from stable hyperthyroidism, with just over 85% sensitivity and 81.08% specificity in cross-validation and 80%/75% in testing. In validation, the model predicted progression to ophthalmopathy with roughly 66% sensitivity and 72% to 85% specificity, a median of 6.5 months before onset. To identify distinguishing TCR V-J signatures, a discovery cohort of 90 to 100 patients was used, comprising fewer than 45 with Graves' ophthalmopathy and 55 to 65 with stable Graves' hyperthyroidism. Whether ophthalmopathy could be predicted prospectively was tested in an independent validation cohort made up of under 20 hyperthyroidism patients plus 17 patients who later progressed to ophthalmopathy. The 100 discovery patients were divided at random into training and test sets in a 7:3 ratio. In addition, the study compared T-cell repertoires in thyroid tissue and in blood from six Graves' hyperthyroidism patients. After sampling, hyperthyroidism patients received methimazole starting at 30 mg daily, and ophthalmopathy patients received high-dose intravenous methylprednisolone. The libraries were constructed in a second round of multiplex PCR and then size-selected and purified. Sequencing of the libraries was done on an Illumina HiSeq2000 using paired-end 100 bp reads. SOAPnuke was used to process the raw data, with reads discarded if the reads contained adapters or uncalled bases, had a mean Phred below 15, or lacked an exact constant-primer or identifier match. High-quality paired reads were merged with COPE v1.2.5, and unique nucleotide sequences were defined as clonotypes. MiTCR v1.1 was used to align the clonotypes against IMGT TRBV, TRBD and TRBJ reference segments. The analysis included only V-J combinations with a frequency above 0.0001, which together covered 99% to 99.2% of the repertoires. The TCS score was defined as F50 (clonal expansion) divided by E x V (chaos), with BLOSUM62-based TCRdist calculated between CDR3 peptides within each V-J. Welch's t-statistics and random forest reduced roughly 530 V-J features to around 14, which were used in a naive Bayes classifier (R e1071). Sample size was not statistically predetermined, and investigators were not blinded to group allocation. TCR Vbeta CDR3 sequencing of 135 peripheral blood samples (about 45 ophthalmopathy, 75 or so hyperthyroidism and roughly 17 progressor patients) is reported in the paper.

The rearranged segments are TRBV2 and TRBJ1-2; TRBD1 agrees with 8 junctional bases. The sequence derives from a middle-aged woman with Graves disease. Donor details come from another sample of the same person, matched by shared clones. This sample comprised peripheral blood mononuclear cells (PBMCs), obtained at new diagnosis, from a patient treated with antithyroid drugs. The nucleotide sequence is TGTGCCAGCAGTAGAGAGTCCGGGACAGGAAATGGCTACACCTTC. It encodes CASSRESGTGNGYTF.